This TCR beta chain was sequenced for a study of blood T cell repertoires in COVID-19. Study information: Samples of COVID-19 (acute and convalescent) were obtained from the United States, Italy and Spain.

The table came from immunoSEQ multiplex PCR; TCRdb's copy has only in-frame clones and leaves some out. This table has around 250,000 clones, over 70% appearing once. This clone was observed a few times. The germline CDR1 and CDR2 sequences are SGHDN and FVKESK. The CDR3 has 13 amino acids. Between the trimmed V and J ends, which lost 4 bases and 3 bases, there was a span of 9 bases. V gene TRBV14 combines with J gene TRBJ1-1, with a tentative D call TRBD1 (6 bases). The TCR comes from a man aged 80 or over with acute or convalescent COVID-19. Source material: peripheral blood. CDR3 region: CASSLQGYTEAFF. The CDR3 nucleotides read TGTGCCAGCAGCCTTCAGGGGTACACTGAAGCTTTCTTT.